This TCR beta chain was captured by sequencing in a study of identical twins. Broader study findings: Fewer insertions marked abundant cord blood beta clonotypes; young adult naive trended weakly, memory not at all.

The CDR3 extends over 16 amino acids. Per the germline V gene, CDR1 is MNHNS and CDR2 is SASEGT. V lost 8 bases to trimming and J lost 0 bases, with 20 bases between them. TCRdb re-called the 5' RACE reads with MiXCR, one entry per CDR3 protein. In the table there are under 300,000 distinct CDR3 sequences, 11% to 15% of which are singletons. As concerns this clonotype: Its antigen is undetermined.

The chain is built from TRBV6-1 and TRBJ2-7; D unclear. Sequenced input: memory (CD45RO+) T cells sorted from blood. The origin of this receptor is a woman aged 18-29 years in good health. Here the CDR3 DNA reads TGTGCCAGCGGAACAGCTTTATTAACTACCTCCTACGAGCAGTACTTC. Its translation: CASGTALLTTSYEQYF.